This is a list of T cell receptor beta chains from one sample in a study of shared clonotypes between healthy human individuals. The protocol was immunoSEQ multiplex PCR, while the TCRdb copy is restricted to in-frame clones and leaves out a portion. The table shows 2 million to 2.5 million clones, with just over 90% occurring only once. Sequencing input: naive CD4+ T cells from PBMCs. The receptors here all came from a man between 18 and 29 years old in good health. Some clones in this sample may be carry-over from other donors' samples. The CDR3 runs from the conserved cysteine through the conserved F or W. The D gene is left open where the match is weak. Rows may omit the clone size; those that give it use once, few, many or a size class.

CASSYNGKAYEQYF TGTGCCAGCAGTTACAACGGGAAAGCCTACGAGCAGTACTTC - TRBJ2-7 - TRBV6-5
CASSLFAGADQPQHF TGCGCCAGCAGCTTGTTCGCGGGGGCCGATCAGCCCCAGCATTTT - TRBJ1-5 - TRBV5-1
CASSLGTRTGELFF TGTGCCAGCAGCCTGGGGACTAGAACCGGGGAGCTGTTTTTT TRBD2 TRBJ2-2 - TRBV7-7
CASRFRSGDTGELFF TGTGCCAGCAGGTTCAGGTCAGGGGACACCGGGGAGCTGTTTTTT - TRBJ2-2 - TRBV7-9
CASSIDTLGWTDQPQHF TGTGCCAGTAGTATAGATACGTTAGGGTGGACAGATCAGCCCCAGCATTTT - TRBJ1-5 - TRBV19
CASSTLPTGTGKLGGNTIYF TGCGCCAGTTCGACGCTTCCAACCGGGACAGGGAAGTTAGGTGGAAACACCATATATTTT TRBD1 TRBJ1-3 once TRBV5-1
CASSVGYYGYTF TGTGCCAGCAGCGTAGGGTACTATGGCTACACCTTC - TRBJ1-2 - TRBV9
CASSLGIGGLQETQYF TGTGCCAGCAGCTTAGGAATTGGGGGCCTCCAAGAGACCCAGTACTTC - TRBJ2-5 - TRBV11-3
CASSLTVDTGELFF TGTGCCAGCAGCCTGACGGTGGATACCGGGGAGCTGTTTTTT - TRBJ2-2 - TRBV7-9
CSLPNTSTYEQYF TGTTCACTCCCGAACACTAGTACCTACGAGCAGTACTTC - TRBJ2-7 - TRBV7-7
CASSENEGYEQYF TGTGCCAGCAGCGAAAATGAGGGATACGAGCAGTACTTC - TRBJ2-7 - TRBV7-3
CASSLVVSSGSHDTGELFF TGTGCCAGCAGCTTAGTGGTCTCTAGCGGGAGCCACGACACCGGGGAGCTGTTTTTT TRBD2 TRBJ2-2 - TRBV7-6